One and the same sample provided the 26 T cell receptor beta chains below, sequenced in a study of cytomegalovirus exposure and HLA in healthy donors. The PCR employed 60 Vbeta primers together with 13 Jbeta primers. The repertoire was sequenced with immunoSEQ multiplex PCR; TCRdb's copy has only in-frame clones and lacks some. The sample yields roughly 140,000 clones, 79% seen once. The material sequenced was PBMCs. The receptor set was obtained from a woman in her 40s in good health and CMV-seropositive.

As concerns this clone: This CDR3 fails to terminate in the conserved phenylalanine or tryptophan, so it likely reflects a read error. The chain recombines TRBV7-9 with TRBJ1-2, with TRBD1 matching over 9 bases. V lost 4 bases to trimming and J lost 8 bases; unmatched junction nucleotides: 8. CDR1 is SEHNR and CDR2 is FQNEAQ in the germline V gene (reference sequence). This CDR3 has 14 residues. CDR3 protein: CASSYLQGAGGYTS. The CDR3 region has the DNA TGTGCCAGCAGCTACTTACAGGGGGCGGGCGGCTACACCTCC.

Comments on this clone: Relative to the germline gene, one junction end is altered; a read error may explain this. This rearrangement joins TRBV2 to TRBJ1-1, with 8 nucleotides matching TRBD1. Germline V gene data show CDR1 as SNHLY and CDR2 as FYNNEI. This CDR3 contains 15 residues. In DNA, the CDR3 is TGTGCCAGCAGCGAAGGACAGGGAATGAACACTGAAGCTTTCTTT. Residues: CASSEGQGMNTEAFF.

As concerns this clone: Relative to the germline gene, one junction end is altered; a read error may explain this. The CDR3 reads CASSEGGLNTRELFF. CDR3 DNA: TGTGCCAGCAGTGAAGGGGGACTTAACACCAGGGAGCTGTTTTTT. The chain carries TRBV2 and TRBJ2-2; D may be TRBD2 (6 bases). Germline CDR1 SNHLY, CDR2 FYNNEI. The CDR3 has 15 amino acids. The full variable domain, its missing parts supplied by reference TRBV2 and TRBJ2-2, is EPEVTQTPSHQVTQMGQEVILRCVPISNHLYFYWYRQILGQKVEFLVSFYNNEISEKSEIFDDQFSVERPDGSNFTLKIRSTKLEDSAMYFCASSEGGLNTRELFFGEGSRLTVL.

The chain carries TRBV5-6 and TRBJ2-1; TRBD2 agrees at 8 bases. The CDR3 sequence is 13 residues long. V was pared by 2 bases and J by 11 bases, with 6 bases of the junction left unmatched. CDR1 and CDR2 (germline): SGHDT, YYEEEE. As DNA, the CDR3 is TGTGCCAGCAGCTTCTGGATAGCGGGACAGCAGTTCTTC. It yields the protein CASSFWIAGQQFF.

This rearrangement joins TRBV2 to TRBJ1-2; D is possibly TRBD1 (5 bases). Germline V lookup: CDR1 SNHLY, CDR2 FYNNEI. V was trimmed by 6 bases and J by 2 bases, leaving 13 bases between them. The CDR3 has 14 amino acids. The CDR3 coding sequence is TGTGCCAGCAGAGACAGATCAGGGAACTATGGCTACACCTTC. It is translated as CASRDRSGNYGYTF.

The chain employs TRBV13 and TRBJ2-3, with 12 bases aligning to TRBD2. V trimming: 1 base; J trimming: 8 bases; junction bases outside the gene matches: 13. The CDR3 runs 18 residues. The V gene's germline CDR1 is PRHDT and CDR2 FYEKMQ (reference sequence). The CDR3 is CASSLAYRTSGGSSTQYF. In DNA form, the CDR3 reads TGTGCCAGCAGCTTAGCGTATCGAACTAGCGGGGGGTCGAGTACGCAGTATTTT. Filled out from reference TRBV13 and TRBJ2-3, the complete variable domain reads AAGVIQSPRHLIKEKRETATLKCYPIPRHDTVYWYQQGPGQDPQFLISFYEKMQSDKGSIPDRFSAQQFSDYHSELNMSSLELGDSALYFCASSLAYRTSGGSSTQYFGPGTRLTVL.

The genes are TRBV15 and TRBJ2-5, with D tentatively TRBD2 (7 bases). The CDR3 spans 14 residues. Trimming stripped 4 bases from V and 1 base from J, with 10 bases between. CDR1 and CDR2 from the germline V gene are LNHNV and YYDKDF (reference sequence). CDR3 loop: CATSKGGPQETQYF. DNA for the CDR3: TGTGCCACCAGCAAGGGGGGGCCCCAAGAGACCCAGTACTTC.

The CDR3 nucleotides read TGTGCCAGCAGCCCTAGAGATACAGGTGGTGAAAAACTGTTTTTT. It translates to CASSPRDTGGEKLFF. The chain couples TRBV14 to TRBJ1-4; perhaps TRBD1 as D (5 bases). The CDR3 has 15 residues. The germline V gene encodes CDR1 SGHDN and CDR2 FVKESK. V dropped 4 bases and J dropped 7 bases, with 16 bases sitting between them.

This clone was seen a handful of times. The chain joins TRBV2 to TRBJ2-3; D ambiguous. This CDR3 has 12 amino acids. The germline gives CDR1 SNHLY, CDR2 FYNNEI. Trimming pared 0 bases from V and 5 bases from J, leaving 3 bases between. The CDR3 reads CASSEALDTQYF. The CDR3 nucleotides are TGTGCCAGCAGTGAAGCTCTAGATACGCAGTATTTT.

This clone has just one count. A read error may produce the germline difference seen at one junction end. The gene calls are TRBV2 and TRBJ2-7, with 10 bases fitting TRBD1. The CDR3 runs 15 residues. Germline CDR1 is SNHLY and CDR2 is FYNNEI. The CDR3 here is CASSQAGTGAGEQYF. The DNA for the CDR3 is TGTGCCAGCAGTCAAGCGGGGACAGGGGCAGGCGAGCAGTACTTC.

The chain recombines TRBV9 with TRBJ2-1; weak D call: TRBD2 (6 bases). The V and J ends lost 0 bases and 4 bases respectively, with 14 bases between them. Germline loops: CDR1 SGDLS, CDR2 YYNGEE. This CDR3 has 16 residues. The CDR3 DNA reads TGTGCCAGCAGCGTAGCTTGGAGGGTAGGTTACAATGAGCAGTTCTTC. Encoded protein: CASSVAWRVGYNEQFF. Full variable domain (outside the CDR3, taken from reference TRBV9 and TRBJ2-1): DSGVTQTPKHLITATGQRVTLRCSPRSGDLSVYWYQQSLDQGLQFLIQYYNGEERAKGNILERFSAQQFPDLHSELNLSSLELGDSALYFCASSVAWRVGYNEQFFGPGTRLTVL.

V usage is TRBV15 and J usage is TRBJ2-3; 13 bases line up with TRBD2. CDR3 length equals 17 residues. J was trimmed by 5 bases and V by 0 bases; bases with no gene match: 5. Per the germline V gene, CDR1 is LNHNV and CDR2 is YYDKDF (reference sequence). As DNA, the CDR3 is TGTGCCACCAGCAGAGAACTAGCGGGGGGGTCGGTAGATACGCAGTATTTT. It is translated as CATSRELAGGSVDTQYF.

The V and J genes are TRBV19 and TRBJ2-1; 8 nucleotides align to TRBD2. The germline V gene encodes CDR1 LNHDA and CDR2 SQIVND (reference sequence). The CDR3 is 13 amino acids. The V gene end was trimmed by 4 bases and the J gene end by 10 bases; junction bases not matched to a gene: 6. CDR3 protein: CASSTQAGVEQFF. DNA for the CDR3: TGTGCCAGTAGTACCCAAGCGGGGGTGGAGCAGTTCTTC.

This clone was seen a handful of times. The chain joins TRBV5-1 to TRBJ1-2, with no clear D. Trimming left V 4 bases short and J 5 bases short, with 12 bases between. CDR3 size: 13 residues. CDR1 and CDR2 (germline): SGHRS, YFSETQ. CDR3 amino acids: CASSPRPLYGYTF. The CDR3 nucleotides are TGCGCCAGCAGCCCCCGTCCACTATATGGCTACACCTTC. The full variable domain, rest sourced from reference TRBV5-1 and TRBJ1-2, is KAGVTQTPRYLIKTRGQQVTLSCSPISGHRSVSWYQQTPGQGLQFLFEYFSETQRNKGNFPGRFSGRQFSNSRSEMNVSTLELGDSALYLCASSPRPLYGYTFGSGTRLTVV.

This chain joins TRBV2 and TRBJ2-4, with 8 bases lining up with TRBD1. Germline CDR1 reads SNHLY; CDR2 reads FYNNEI. CDR3 length: 14 amino acids. V lost 3 bases, J lost 6 bases, and 4 bases stayed unmatched. CDR3 in amino acids: CASSDTGGRNIQYF. The CDR3 DNA sequence: TGTGCCAGCAGTGATACAGGGGGTCGAAACATTCAGTACTTC.

The CDR3 DNA is TGTGCCAGCAGCGCCTCGATCCAGGACTCCTATAATTCACCCCTCCACTTT. Protein sequence: CASSASIQDSYNSPLHF. The genes are TRBV9 and TRBJ1-6; D ambiguous. The germline gives CDR1 SGDLS, CDR2 YYNGEE. Trimming took off 3 bases at V and 0 bases at J, with 13 bases between the two ends. This CDR3 contains 17 residues.

This clone showed up just a few times. The V call is TRBV6-5, the J call TRBJ1-5; the D gene is possibly TRBD1 (5 bases). Germline V lookup: CDR1 MNHEY, CDR2 SVGAGI. Trimming took off 6 bases at V and 3 bases at J, with 15 bases between the two ends. There are 15 residues in the CDR3. The CDR3, as DNA: TGTGCCAGCAGCATCAACGACAGATTCAATCAGCCCCAGCATTTT. This encodes CASSINDRFNQPQHF.

The J gene is TRBJ2-2, the V gene TRBV5-4; 8 nucleotides agree with TRBD2. From germline, CDR1 is SGHNT and CDR2 YYREEE (reference sequence). With V trimmed by 0 bases and J by 0 bases, 4 bases remained unmatched. This CDR3 comprises 17 residues. In DNA form, the CDR3 reads TGTGCCAGCAGCTTGGACGCGGGGGGCGCGAACACCGGGGAGCTGTTTTTT. Translated: CASSLDAGGANTGELFF.

The V call is TRBV29-1, the J call TRBJ2-3; 8 nucleotides line up with TRBD2. CDR3 size: 15 residues. Germline loops: CDR1 SQVTM, CDR2 ANQGSEA. After removal of 5 bases from V and 2 bases from J, the junction contained 9 bases not matched to a gene. CDR3 loop: CSVRGGAWDTDTQYF. CDR3 nucleotide sequence: TGCAGCGTTCGGGGGGGTGCGTGGGACACAGATACGCAGTATTTT.

V and J are TRBV7-9 and TRBJ2-7; 7 positions agree with TRBD1. The CDR3 has 15 residues. Germline V gene sequence: CDR1 SEHNR, CDR2 FQNEAQ (reference sequence). Trimming cost V 4 bases and J 3 bases; bases outside gene matches: 9. In nucleotides, the CDR3 is TGTGCCAGCAGCTCTCCCGTAACAGGGGTCTACGAGCAGTACTTC. Encoded protein: CASSSPVTGVYEQYF.

The chain couples TRBV5-1 to TRBJ1-4, with D maybe TRBD1 (6 bases). This CDR3 is 14 amino acids long. V shed 4 bases and J shed 3 bases, with 10 bases lying between them. Germline V gene data show CDR1 as SGHRS and CDR2 as YFSETQ. The DNA of the CDR3 is TGCGCCAGCAGCGAAGGGGGTTCTAATGAAAAACTGTTTTTT. Translating it yields CASSEGGSNEKLFF.

CDR3 DNA: TGTGCCAGCAGCTTATGGGGACGGAGGGAGCACTATGGCTACACCTTC. Amino acid sequence: CASSLWGRREHYGYTF. The genes are TRBV7-9 and TRBJ1-2, with a tentative D call TRBD1 (5 bases). The CDR3 is made up of 16 amino acids. Germline assignment: CDR1 SEHNR and CDR2 FQNEAQ (reference sequence). Deletions cut 2 bases from V and 3 bases from J, with 16 bases between.

This rearrangement joins TRBV5-1 to TRBJ2-1; 9 bases align to TRBD1. The V gene end was trimmed by 3 bases and the J gene end by 5 bases; junction bases not matched to a gene: 6. Germline-derived CDR1 and CDR2 are SGHRS and YFSETQ. The CDR3 consists of 15 residues. CDR3 DNA: TGCGCCAGCAGCTCACCGGGACAGGGCCACAATGAGCAGTTCTTC. Translating it yields CASSSPGQGHNEQFF.

V usage is TRBV5-4 and J usage is TRBJ2-3; tentatively, D is TRBD1 (5 bases). CDR1 and CDR2 from the germline V gene are SGHNT and YYREEE (reference sequence). The germline V and J ends were trimmed by 4 bases and 4 bases, with 13 bases remaining between them. The CDR3 is made up of 14 amino acids. For the CDR3, the DNA is TGTGCCAGCAGCCTGCGACAGAACCCAGATACGCAGTATTTT. This gives the protein CASSLRQNPDTQYF. The full variable domain, completed using reference TRBV5-4 and TRBJ2-3, is ETGVTQSPTHLIKTRGQQVTLRCSSQSGHNTVSWYQQALGQGPQFIFQYYREEENGRGNFPPRFSGLQFPNYSSELNVNALELDDSALYLCASSLRQNPDTQYFGPGTRLTVL.

This sequence joins TRBV6-6 and TRBJ1-5; D call uncertain. The CDR3 is 14 residues long. Germline values: CDR1 MNHNY, CDR2 SVGAGI (reference sequence). V gave up 0 bases and J gave up 7 bases, with 10 bases separating them. The CDR3 loop reads CASSYSKGGQPQHF. As DNA, the CDR3 is TGTGCCAGCAGTTACTCGAAGGGCGGGCAGCCCCAGCATTTT.

The rearrangement links TRBV7-3 to TRBJ2-1; D is possibly TRBD1 (7 bases). CDR3 length: 17 amino acids. V was cut by 1 base and J by 0 bases, with 13 bases left in between. Germline V gives CDR1 SGHTA, CDR2 FQGTGA. The CDR3 loop reads CASSLIAGGSSYNEQFF. Here the CDR3 DNA reads TGTGCCAGCAGCTTAATAGCAGGGGGGAGCTCCTACAATGAGCAGTTCTTC.